This entry lists 27 T cell receptor beta chains sequenced from one sample in a study of neurological immune-mediated disorders. TCRdb analysed the 5' RACE reads with MiXCR anew, one entry per CDR3 protein. Of about 38,000 distinct CDR3 sequences in the sample, more than 9% were seen once. The material sequenced was CD4+ T cells from blood. The receptors were gathered from a woman aged 25 to 45 with HTLV-1-associated myelopathy (HAM/TSP).

This clonotype showed up many times. V gene TRBV5-1 combines with J gene TRBJ1-1, with TRBD1 identical over 8 bases. The germline gives CDR1 SGHRS, CDR2 YFSETQ. The V gene end was trimmed by 2 bases and the J gene end by 0 bases; junction bases not matched to a gene: 3. The CDR3 is 15 amino acids. The CDR3 sequence is CASSFGQGVNTEAFF. Written as DNA, the CDR3 is TGCGCCAGCAGCTTCGGACAGGGAGTGAACACTGAAGCTTTCTTT.

In its sample, this clonotype was seen many times. The chain links TRBV5-1 to TRBJ2-1; 8 nucleotides line up with TRBD2. Germline CDR1 SGHRS, CDR2 YFSETQ. The CDR3 is made up of 15 amino acids. V lost 4 bases and J lost 0; bases outside the gene matches: 3. The CDR3 reads CASSISGGSYNEQFF. CDR3 nucleotide sequence: TGCGCCAGCAGCATCAGCGGGGGCTCCTACAATGAGCAGTTCTTC. The full variable domain, with the rest looked up from reference TRBV5-1 and TRBJ2-1, is KAGVTQTPRYLIKTRGQQVTLSCSPISGHRSVSWYQQTPGQGLQFLFEYFSETQRNKGNFPGRFSGRQFSNSRSEMNVSTLELGDSALYLCASSISGGSYNEQFFGPGTRLTVL.

This clonotype was found many times. The chain couples TRBV28 to TRBJ1-2; the match to TRBD1 covers 9 bases. There are 13 residues in the CDR3. CDR1 is MDHEN and CDR2 is SYDVKM in the germline V gene. V shed 10 bases, J shed 4 bases, and the junction held 7 bases outside the gene matches. CDR3 residues: CATPGQGAYGYTF. In DNA form, the CDR3 reads TGTGCCACCCCGGGACAGGGCGCCTATGGCTACACCTTC.

Ten or more counts support this clonotype. This chain uses TRBV7-9 with TRBJ2-6; D is uncertain. The V end was cut by 3 bases, the J end by 0 bases, with 12 bases between. Germline CDR1 and CDR2: SEHNR and FQNEAQ (reference sequence). The CDR3 extends over 17 amino acids. The CDR3 here is CASSLLAPPSGANVLTF. CDR3 sequence (DNA): TGTGCCAGCAGCTTGCTTGCGCCACCCTCTGGGGCCAACGTCCTGACTTTC.

This clonotype was recorded many times. CDR3 coding DNA: TGCGCCAGCAGCTTGGTTGGGACCGGGGAGCTGTTTTTT. It codes for CASSLVGTGELFF. V usage is TRBV5-1 and J usage is TRBJ2-2; D is unclear. This CDR3 has 13 amino acids. Germline V lookup: CDR1 SGHRS, CDR2 YFSETQ. Trimming removed 0 bases from V and 5 bases from J, with 5 bases in between.

The table lists this clonotype with many counts. The CDR3 protein is CSARSRTEANYGYTF. CDR3 nucleotides: TGCAGTGCTAGAAGTAGGACAGAAGCTAACTATGGCTACACCTTC. The V and J genes are TRBV20-1 and TRBJ1-2, with D perhaps matching TRBD1 (6 bases). The CDR3 is made up of 15 amino acids. With 2 bases removed from V and 0 bases from J, the gap between germline ends came to 13 bases. Germline V gene lookup returns CDR1 DFQATT and CDR2 SNEGSKA (reference sequence).

This clonotype was counted ten times or more. The chain uses TRBV20-1 and TRBJ2-3; D possibly corresponds to TRBD1 (6 bases). This CDR3 contains 13 residues. V was pared by 6 bases and J by 4 bases, with 14 bases between. CDR1 and CDR2 (germline): DFQATT, SNEGSKA (reference sequence). CDR3 bases: TGCAGTGCCACAGGGAAGTTAGCAGATACGCAGTATTTT. Its protein is CSATGKLADTQYF.

The rearrangement links TRBV29-1 to TRBJ1-3; weak D call: TRBD1 (6 bases). Germline CDR1 is SQVTM and CDR2 is ANQGSEA. This CDR3 comprises 14 residues. Between the trimmed V and J ends, which lost 5 bases and 3 bases, there was a span of 14 bases. In DNA, the CDR3 is TGCAGCGTTTTCGGGGGGCTAGGTGGAAACACCATATATTTT. This encodes CSVFGGLGGNTIYF.

This clonotype was counted at least ten times. V usage is TRBV20-1 and J usage is TRBJ1-3, with D perhaps matching TRBD1 (5 bases). The CDR3 runs 14 residues. The germline V gene has CDR1 DFQATT and CDR2 SNEGSKA (reference sequence). Trimming took off 6 bases at V and 4 bases at J, with 16 bases between the two ends. The CDR3 DNA reads TGCAGTGCCCTCGGGCGGGGCTCAGGAAACACCATATATTTT. It translates to CSALGRGSGNTIYF.

This clonotype was recorded at least ten times. The chain carries TRBV5-1 and TRBJ1-1; no firm D call. Per germline, CDR1 SGHRS and CDR2 YFSETQ. This CDR3 region has 11 residues. V dropped 6 bases and J dropped 5 bases, with 8 bases sitting between them. In DNA form, the CDR3 reads TGCGCCAGCACGATAGGGACTGAAGCTTTCTTT. Its translation is CASTIGTEAFF.

This clonotype was recorded many times. V is TRBV24-1 and J is TRBJ2-1, with TRBD2 identical over 7 bases. Trimming at V came to 1 base and at J to 6 bases, leaving 11 bases not matched to a gene. The CDR3 runs 17 residues. Germline V gene sequence: CDR1 KGHDR, CDR2 SFDVKD. The CDR3 coding sequence is TGTGCCACCAGTGATTTCCCTCCCGGGACTACGGGCAATGAGCAGTTCTTC. Its translation: CATSDFPPGTTGNEQFF.

This clonotype was found many times. The rearrangement uses TRBV9 and TRBJ2-3; 12 bases match TRBD2. CDR1 and CDR2 (germline): SGDLS, YYNGEE. With 1 base clipped from V and 2 bases from J, the junction kept 2 bases outside the gene matches. CDR3 length: 16 amino acids. The CDR3 protein is CASSVSSGGATDTQYF. Written as DNA, the CDR3 is TGTGCCAGCAGCGTATCTAGCGGGGGGGCCACAGATACGCAGTATTTT.

At least ten counts were recorded for this clonotype. The chain couples TRBV11-2 to TRBJ2-1; 7 nucleotides align to TRBD2. The V gene end was trimmed by 6 bases and the J gene end by 6 bases; junction bases not matched to a gene: 8. CDR1 is SGHAT, CDR2 FQNNGV, per germline. The CDR3 sequence is 14 residues long. CDR3 DNA: TGTGCCAGCAGTTCAAGCGGGGTCCGCAATGAGCAGTTCTTC. The encoded protein is CASSSSGVRNEQFF.

In its sample, this clonotype was seen many times. CDR3 DNA sequence: TGCGCCAGCAGCTTGGAATCTTGGACAGGGTCCGGCGGGGAGCTGTTTTTT. It encodes CASSLESWTGSGGELFF. J is TRBJ2-2 and V is TRBV5-1, with 8 bases aligning to TRBD1. Trimming cost V 0 bases and J 7 bases; bases outside gene matches: 11. Germline V gives CDR1 SGHRS, CDR2 YFSETQ. This CDR3 has 17 residues.

Concerning this clonotype itself: The DNA is left out, because the CDR3 cannot be placed on it with certainty; the CDR3 is given as TCRdb lists it. Here the CDR3 reads CASSFYICSATSSGNTIYF. The chain couples TRBV5-5 to TRBJ1-3. Including both end residues, the CDR3 is 19 amino acids long. Germline CDR1 reads SGHKS; CDR2 reads YYEKEE (reference sequence).

This clonotype was observed many times. The chain uses TRBV5-1 and TRBJ2-7, with 7 bases aligning to TRBD1. This CDR3 is 15 amino acids long. The germline CDR1 and CDR2 sequences are SGHRS and YFSETQ. The junction had 10 bases not matched to a gene; V was cut back by 0 bases and J by 7 bases. CDR3 nucleotides: TGCGCCAGCAGCTTGGAGGGGGCTAATATAGGGGAGCAGTACTTC. It codes for CASSLEGANIGEQYF.

The chain carries TRBV2 and TRBJ1-1; D may be TRBD1 (5 bases). The CDR3 is 13 residues long. Trimming removed 4 bases from V and 5 bases from J, with 11 bases in between. Germline assignment: CDR1 SNHLY and CDR2 FYNNEI. This CDR3 is CASSGNRNTEAFF. The CDR3 region has the DNA TGTGCCAGCAGTGGAAACAGGAATACTGAAGCTTTCTTT.

This clonotype has at least ten counts. The chain carries TRBV5-5 and TRBJ1-1, with unresolved D. CDR1 and CDR2 from the germline V gene are SGHKS and YYEKEE (reference sequence). The V and J ends lost 4 bases and 4 bases respectively, with 11 bases between them. This CDR3 has 13 amino acids. CDR3 amino acids: CASSRMAGTEAFF. In DNA form, the CDR3 reads TGTGCCAGCAGCAGGATGGCGGGCACTGAAGCTTTCTTT.

In this sample, this clonotype turned up many times. This chain links TRBV6-2 or TRBV6-3 with TRBJ1-5; no reliable D call. The CDR3 consists of 16 residues. V lost 6 bases, J lost 1 base, and 16 bases lay in between. The V gene's germline CDR1 is MNHEY and CDR2 SVGEGT. The CDR3 is CASSLPQGGSNQPQHF. The CDR3 region has the DNA TGTGCCAGCAGCCTCCCTCAAGGTGGGAGCAATCAGCCCCAGCATTTT.

The table lists this clonotype with many counts. This chain connects TRBV20-1 to TRBJ2-7; 11 positions agree with TRBD2. Unmatched junction bases numbered 9, after V lost 1 base and J lost 4 bases. CDR1 and CDR2 from the germline V gene are DFQATT and SNEGSKA (reference sequence). The CDR3 totals 16 residues. The CDR3 sequence: CSARVRLAGRFYEQYF. CDR3 nucleotide sequence: TGCAGTGCTAGAGTACGACTAGCGGGGCGCTTTTACGAGCAGTACTTC.

This clonotype was seen many times. The rearrangement uses TRBV3-1 and TRBJ1-1; 11 bases match TRBD1. The junction had 8 bases not matched to a gene; V was cut back by 4 bases and J by 7 bases. Per germline, CDR1 LGHDT and CDR2 YNNKEL (reference sequence). CDR3 length: 15 residues. The CDR3: CASSRLGQGDGEAFF. CDR3 sequence (DNA): TGTGCCAGCAGCCGCCTGGGACAGGGGGATGGTGAAGCTTTCTTT.

The genes are TRBV20-1 and TRBJ1-2; 9 positions agree with TRBD1. V lost 0 bases to trimming and J lost 7 bases; unmatched junction nucleotides: 15. The CDR3 consists of 17 residues. Germline lookup yields CDR1 DFQATT and CDR2 SNEGSKA (reference sequence). CDR3 DNA: TGCAGTGCTAGAGATACCGCGGATGAGACAGGGGGATTTGGCTACACCTTC. As protein: CSARDTADETGGFGYTF.

This clonotype was counted ten times or more. The V call is TRBV5-1, the J call TRBJ2-4, with D possibly matching TRBD1 (6 bases). CDR1 and CDR2 from the germline V gene are SGHRS and YFSETQ. The CDR3 sequence is 13 residues long. Trimming took off 6 bases at V and 12 bases at J, with 19 bases between the two ends. DNA of the CDR3: TGCGCCAGCACCACGGATGCAGGGGTACATCAGTACTTC. Its protein product is CASTTDAGVHQYF.

This clonotype was seen many times. The V and J genes are TRBV20-1 and TRBJ2-7; TRBD1 aligns across 9 bases. Germline values: CDR1 DFQATT, CDR2 SNEGSKA (reference sequence). The CDR3 is 14 residues long. V was clipped by 3 bases and J by 4 bases; unmatched bases: 7. CDR3 coding DNA: TGCAGTGCTAGTGGGGGACAGGGATTATACGAGCAGTACTTC. Protein sequence: CSASGGQGLYEQYF.

This clonotype was recorded at least ten times. The chain has TRBV12-3 or TRBV12-4 and TRBJ1-4; D is undetermined. V lost 0 bases and J lost 8, with 1 base in between. The CDR3 totals 11 residues. The chain's CDR3 is CASSLAEKLFF. CDR3 sequence (DNA): TGTGCCAGCAGTTTAGCCGAAAAACTGTTTTTT.

This clonotype was seen many times. J is TRBJ2-3 and V is TRBV5-1, with 7 bases identical to TRBD2. The CDR3 is 16 amino acids. The V segment lost 0 bases and the J segment 2 bases; nucleotides outside the gene matches: 6. Germline CDR1 is SGHRS and CDR2 is YFSETQ. CDR3 sequence: CASSLALGGDTDTQYF. The CDR3 nucleotides are TGCGCCAGCAGCTTGGCCTTGGGGGGGGACACAGATACGCAGTATTTT.

This clonotype has a count of ten or more. This sequence joins TRBV5-1 and TRBJ2-3; 8 bases align to TRBD2. The J segment lost 7 bases and the V segment lost 3 bases, leaving 7 bases of the junction unmatched. CDR1 is SGHRS and CDR2 is YFSETQ in the germline V gene. This CDR3 has 14 amino acids. CDR3 nucleotides: TGCGCCAGCAGCTCCGGGACTAGGGGAAATACGCAGTATTTT. Translated: CASSSGTRGNTQYF. The whole variable domain, remainder taken from reference TRBV5-1 and TRBJ2-3, is KAGVTQTPRYLIKTRGQQVTLSCSPISGHRSVSWYQQTPGQGLQFLFEYFSETQRNKGNFPGRFSGRQFSNSRSEMNVSTLELGDSALYLCASSSGTRGNTQYFGPGTRLTVL.